This TCR beta chain emerged from a study of T cell responses to AZD1222 COVID-19 vaccine. The protocol was immunoSEQ multiplex PCR, while the TCRdb copy is restricted to in-frame clones and leaves out a portion. Counted here are 150,000 to 200,000 clones, about nine tenths occurring once; the ten biggest clones make up about 2.5%. This CDR3 has 14 residues. Germline loops: CDR1 LNHDA, CDR2 SQIVND (reference sequence). Losses at the gene ends were 3 bases for V and 5 bases for J; bases not matched to a gene: 4. General observations from the study: Elevations in Spike-specific TCR breadth and depth followed administration of two AZD1222 doses. Spike was spanned by vaccine-associated CD4 TCRs, which were dominant at 160-218 and 743-854.

To note about this clone: As yet, its antigen is unknown.

The input for sequencing was peripheral blood, taken on day 0 of MenACWY control vaccination. The genes are TRBV19 and TRBJ2-3, with 8 bases matching TRBD2. The receptor was derived from an adult in good health. The DNA for the CDR3 is TGTGCCAGTAGTATCTCCGGGACTAGAGATACGCAGTATTTT. Translating it yields CASSISGTRDTQYF. Full variable domain (outside the CDR3, taken from reference TRBV19 and TRBJ2-3): DGGITQSPKYLFRKEGQNVTLSCEQNLNHDAMYWYRQDPGQGLRLIYYSQIVNDFQKGDIAEGYSVSREKKESFPLTVTSAQKNPTAFYLCASSISGTRDTQYFGPGTRLTVL.